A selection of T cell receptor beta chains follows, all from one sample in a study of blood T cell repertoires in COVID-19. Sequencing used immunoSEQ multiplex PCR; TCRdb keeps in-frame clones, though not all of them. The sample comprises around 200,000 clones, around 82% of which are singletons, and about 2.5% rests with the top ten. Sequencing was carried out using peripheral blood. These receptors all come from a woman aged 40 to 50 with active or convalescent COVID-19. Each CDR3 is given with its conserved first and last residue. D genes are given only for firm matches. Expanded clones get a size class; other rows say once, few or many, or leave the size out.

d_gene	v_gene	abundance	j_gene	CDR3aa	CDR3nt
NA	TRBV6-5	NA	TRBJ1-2	CASSYAGYPGLDGYTF	TGTGCCAGCAGTTACGCGGGATACCCGGGGCTTGATGGCTACACCTTC
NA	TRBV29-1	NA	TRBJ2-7	CSVDVPGGSYEQYF	TGCAGCGTCGATGTTCCCGGGGGCTCCTACGAGCAGTACTTC
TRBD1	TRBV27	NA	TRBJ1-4	CASSPQGGSNEKLFF	TGTGCCAGCAGTCCTCAAGGGGGCTCTAATGAAAAACTGTTTTTT
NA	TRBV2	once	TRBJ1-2	CANPTSGNYGYTF	TGTGCCAACCCTACATCAGGGAACTATGGCTACACCTTC
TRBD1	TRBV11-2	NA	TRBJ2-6	CASQRGPGANVLTF	TGTGCCAGCCAGAGGGGGCCTGGGGCCAACGTCCTGACTTTC
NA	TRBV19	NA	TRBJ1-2	CATAQGSLTF	TGTGCCACTGCTCAGGGGTCCTTGACCTTC
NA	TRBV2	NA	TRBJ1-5	CASSPRVGNQPQHF	TGTGCCAGCAGTCCGAGGGTGGGCAATCAGCCCCAGCATTTT
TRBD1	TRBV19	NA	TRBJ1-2	CASTLDRGYYGYTF	TGTGCCAGTACCCTTGACAGGGGGTACTATGGCTACACCTTC
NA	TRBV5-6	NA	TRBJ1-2	CASSLGPGHYGYTF	TGTGCCAGCAGCTTGGGGCCAGGGCACTATGGCTACACCTTC
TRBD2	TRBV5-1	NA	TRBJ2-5	CASSLGGGKQETQYF	TGCGCCAGCAGCTTGGGCGGGGGAAAACAAGAGACCCAGTACTTC
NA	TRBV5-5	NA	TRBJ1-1	CASSSTVNTEAFF	TGTGCCAGCAGCTCCACAGTGAACACTGAAGCTTTCTTT
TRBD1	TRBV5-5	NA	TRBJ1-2	CASSLGPTGAGGYTF	TGTGCCAGCAGCTTGGGCCCAACAGGGGCGGGGGGCTACACCTTC
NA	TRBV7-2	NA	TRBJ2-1	CASTPLGLPSSYNEQFF	TGTGCCAGCACCCCGCTTGGGCTGCCGAGCTCCTACAATGAGCAGTTCTTC
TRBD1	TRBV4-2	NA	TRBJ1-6	CASSQDNRGGSPLHF	TGTGCCAGCAGCCAAGATAACAGGGGAGGTTCACCCCTCCACTTT
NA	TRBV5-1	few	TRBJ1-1	CASSLANEAFF	TGCGCCAGCAGCTTGGCCAATGAAGCTTTCTTT